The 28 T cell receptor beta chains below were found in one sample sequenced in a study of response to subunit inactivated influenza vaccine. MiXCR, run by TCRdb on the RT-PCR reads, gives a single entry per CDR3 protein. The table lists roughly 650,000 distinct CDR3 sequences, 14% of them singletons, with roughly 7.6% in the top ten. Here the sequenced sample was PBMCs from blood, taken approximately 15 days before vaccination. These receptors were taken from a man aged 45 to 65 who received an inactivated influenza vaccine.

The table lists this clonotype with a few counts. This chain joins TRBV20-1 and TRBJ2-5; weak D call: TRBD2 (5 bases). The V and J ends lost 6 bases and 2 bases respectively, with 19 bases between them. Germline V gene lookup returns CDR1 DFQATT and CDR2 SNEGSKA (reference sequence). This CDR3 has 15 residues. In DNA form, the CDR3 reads TGCAGTGCCGAATCCCGGGGAAGGAGACAAGAGACCCAGTACTTC. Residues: CSAESRGRRQETQYF.

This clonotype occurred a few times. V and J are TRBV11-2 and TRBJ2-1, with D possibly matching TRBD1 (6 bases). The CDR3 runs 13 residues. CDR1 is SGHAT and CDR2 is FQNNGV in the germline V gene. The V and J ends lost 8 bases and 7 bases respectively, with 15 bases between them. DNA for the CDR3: TGTGCCAGCGCTGGGGGCAGGGGTAATGAGCAGTTCTTC. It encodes CASAGGRGNEQFF.

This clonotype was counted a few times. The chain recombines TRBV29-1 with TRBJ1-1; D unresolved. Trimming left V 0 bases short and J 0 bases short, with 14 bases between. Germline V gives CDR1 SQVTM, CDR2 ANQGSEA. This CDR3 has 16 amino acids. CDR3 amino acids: CSVEDRAGVMNTEAFF. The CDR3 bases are TGCAGCGTTGAAGATCGGGCAGGCGTTATGAACACTGAAGCTTTCTTT.

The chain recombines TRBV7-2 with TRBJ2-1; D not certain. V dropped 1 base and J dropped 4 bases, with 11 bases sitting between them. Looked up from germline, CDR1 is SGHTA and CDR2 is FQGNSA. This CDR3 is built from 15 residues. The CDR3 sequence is CASSLVGDGYNEQFF. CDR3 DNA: TGTGCCAGCAGCTTAGTAGGAGATGGATACAATGAGCAGTTCTTC.

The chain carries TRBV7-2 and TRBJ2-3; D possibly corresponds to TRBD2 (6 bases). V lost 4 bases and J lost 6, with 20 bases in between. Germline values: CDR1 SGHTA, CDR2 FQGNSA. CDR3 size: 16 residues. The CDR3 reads CASSSKGYAGRDTQYF. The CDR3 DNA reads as TGTGCCAGCAGCTCCAAGGGTTACGCGGGGAGGGATACGCAGTATTTT.

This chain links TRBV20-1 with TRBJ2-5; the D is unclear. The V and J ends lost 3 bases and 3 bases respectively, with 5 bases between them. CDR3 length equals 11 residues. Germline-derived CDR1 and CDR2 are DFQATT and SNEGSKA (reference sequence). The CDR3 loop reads CSASHKETQYF. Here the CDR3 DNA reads TGCAGTGCTAGCCACAAAGAGACCCAGTACTTC.

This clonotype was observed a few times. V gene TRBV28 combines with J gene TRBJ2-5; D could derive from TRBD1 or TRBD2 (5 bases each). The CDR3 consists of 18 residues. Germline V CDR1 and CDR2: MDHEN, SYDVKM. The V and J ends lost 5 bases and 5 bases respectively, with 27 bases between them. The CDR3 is CASSTARPGPVYGETQYF. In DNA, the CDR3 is TGTGCCAGCAGTACAGCAAGACCGGGACCCGTCTATGGGGAGACCCAGTACTTC.

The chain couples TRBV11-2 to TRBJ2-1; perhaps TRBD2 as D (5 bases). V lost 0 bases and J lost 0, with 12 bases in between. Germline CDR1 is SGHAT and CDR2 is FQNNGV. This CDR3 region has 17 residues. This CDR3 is CASSLEEASSSYNEQFF. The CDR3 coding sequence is TGTGCCAGCAGCTTAGAGGAGGCAAGTAGCTCCTACAATGAGCAGTTCTTC.

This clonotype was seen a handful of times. The CDR3 DNA is TGTGCCAGCAGTTACTCGAGTCCGTATGGCTACACCTTC. Residues: CASSYSSPYGYTF. The chain couples TRBV6-5 to TRBJ1-2; D is ambiguous. From germline, CDR1 is MNHEY and CDR2 SVGAGI. This CDR3 contains 13 residues. Trimming pared 0 bases from V and 5 bases from J, leaving 7 bases between.

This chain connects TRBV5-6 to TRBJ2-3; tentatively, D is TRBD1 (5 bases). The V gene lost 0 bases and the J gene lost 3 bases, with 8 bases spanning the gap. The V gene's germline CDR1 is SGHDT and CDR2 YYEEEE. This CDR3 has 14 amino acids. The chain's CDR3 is CASSLGQKTDTQYF. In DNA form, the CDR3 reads TGTGCCAGCAGCTTGGGACAGAAGACAGATACGCAGTATTTT.

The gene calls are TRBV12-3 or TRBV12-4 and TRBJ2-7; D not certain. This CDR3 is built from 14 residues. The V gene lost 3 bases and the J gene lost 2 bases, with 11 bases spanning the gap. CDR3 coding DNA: TGTGCCAGCAGTTTCCCCGGGTCTCCCTACGAGCAGTACTTC. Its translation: CASSFPGSPYEQYF.

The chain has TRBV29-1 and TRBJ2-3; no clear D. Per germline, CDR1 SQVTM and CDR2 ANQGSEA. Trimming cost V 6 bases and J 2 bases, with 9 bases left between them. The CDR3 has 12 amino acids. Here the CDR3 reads CSVLGYTDTQYF. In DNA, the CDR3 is TGCAGCGTCCTAGGTTACACAGATACGCAGTATTTT.

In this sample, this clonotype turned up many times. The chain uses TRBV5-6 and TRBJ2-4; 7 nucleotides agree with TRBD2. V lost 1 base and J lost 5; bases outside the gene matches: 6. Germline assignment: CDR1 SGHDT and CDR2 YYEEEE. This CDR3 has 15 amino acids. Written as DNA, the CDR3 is TGTGCCAGCAGCTTGTTTAGCCTAGCGGAAAACATTCAGTACTTC. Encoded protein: CASSLFSLAENIQYF.

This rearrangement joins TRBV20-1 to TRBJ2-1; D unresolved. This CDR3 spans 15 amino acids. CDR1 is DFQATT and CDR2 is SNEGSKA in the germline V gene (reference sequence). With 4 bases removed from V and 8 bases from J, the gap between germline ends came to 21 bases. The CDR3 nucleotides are TGCAGTGCTAAAGAACGCCCTGGTCTCTTGGATGAGCAGTTCTTC. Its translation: CSAKERPGLLDEQFF.

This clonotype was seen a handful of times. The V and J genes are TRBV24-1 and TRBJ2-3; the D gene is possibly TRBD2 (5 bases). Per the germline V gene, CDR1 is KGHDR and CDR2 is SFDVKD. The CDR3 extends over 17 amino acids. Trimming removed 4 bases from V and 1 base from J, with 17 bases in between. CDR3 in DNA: TGTGCCACCAGTGAGATGGACTTACTCGGCGGCACAGATACGCAGTATTTT. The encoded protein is CATSEMDLLGGTDTQYF.

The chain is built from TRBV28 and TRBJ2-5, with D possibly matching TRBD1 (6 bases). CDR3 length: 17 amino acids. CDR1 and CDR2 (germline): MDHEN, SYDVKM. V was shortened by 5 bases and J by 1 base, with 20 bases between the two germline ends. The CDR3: CASSPGTRMVRQETQYF. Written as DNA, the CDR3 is TGTGCCAGCAGTCCCGGGACAAGGATGGTTCGCCAAGAGACCCAGTACTTC.

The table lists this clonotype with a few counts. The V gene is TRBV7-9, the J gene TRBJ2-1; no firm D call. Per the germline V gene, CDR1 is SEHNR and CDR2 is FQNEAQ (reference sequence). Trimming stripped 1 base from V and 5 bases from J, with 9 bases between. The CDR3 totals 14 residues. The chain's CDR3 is CASSLVTSHNEQFF. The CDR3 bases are TGTGCCAGCAGCTTAGTCACCAGCCACAATGAGCAGTTCTTC.

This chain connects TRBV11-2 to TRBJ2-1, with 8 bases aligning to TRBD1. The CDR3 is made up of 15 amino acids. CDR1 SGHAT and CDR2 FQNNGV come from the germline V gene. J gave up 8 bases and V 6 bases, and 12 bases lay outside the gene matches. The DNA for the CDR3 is TGTGCCAGCAGGTCAACGGACAGGGTGGGACATGAGCAGTTCTTC. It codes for CASRSTDRVGHEQFF.

The CDR3 is CASSLARNRVNEKLFF. CDR3 nucleotides: TGTGCCAGCAGTTTAGCGCGCAACAGGGTGAATGAAAAACTGTTTTTT. V gene TRBV12-3 or TRBV12-4 combines with J gene TRBJ1-4; maybe TRBD1 (6 bases). The CDR3 has 16 residues. V was clipped by 0 bases and J by 5 bases, with 13 bases between them.

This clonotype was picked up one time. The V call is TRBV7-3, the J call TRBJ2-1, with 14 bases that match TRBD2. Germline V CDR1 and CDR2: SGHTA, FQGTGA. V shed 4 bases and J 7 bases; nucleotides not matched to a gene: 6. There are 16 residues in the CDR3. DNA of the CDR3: TGTGCCAGCAGCTCCCCCGGGACTAGCGGGAGAAATGAGCAGTTCTTC. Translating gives CASSSPGTSGRNEQFF.

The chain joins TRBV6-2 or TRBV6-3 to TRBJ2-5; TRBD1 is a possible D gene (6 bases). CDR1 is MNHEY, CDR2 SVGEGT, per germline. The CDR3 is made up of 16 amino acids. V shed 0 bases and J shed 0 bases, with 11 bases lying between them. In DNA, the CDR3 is TGTGCCAGCAGTTACTCGACCGGACAGAACCAAGAGACCCAGTACTTC. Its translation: CASSYSTGQNQETQYF.

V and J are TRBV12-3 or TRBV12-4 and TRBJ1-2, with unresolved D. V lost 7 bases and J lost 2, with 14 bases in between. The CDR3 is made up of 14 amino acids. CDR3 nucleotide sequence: TGTGCCAGCACCATTGGTACTCAAAACTATGGCTACACCTTC. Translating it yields CASTIGTQNYGYTF.

The CDR3 DNA reads as TGTGCCAGCAGTGGGGGGGCAGAGACCCAGTACTTC. This translates into CASSGGAETQYF. The chain is built from TRBV6-1 and TRBJ2-5, with D perhaps assigned TRBD1 or TRBD2 (6 bases each). This CDR3 contains 12 residues. Germline loops: CDR1 MNHNS, CDR2 SASEGT. With 4 bases removed from V and 4 bases from J, the gap between germline ends came to 7 bases.

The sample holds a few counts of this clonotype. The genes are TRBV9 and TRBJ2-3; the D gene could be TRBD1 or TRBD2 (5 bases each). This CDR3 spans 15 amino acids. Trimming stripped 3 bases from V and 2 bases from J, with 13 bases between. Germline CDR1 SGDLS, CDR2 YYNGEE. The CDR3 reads CASSARDGVTDTQYF. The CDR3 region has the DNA TGTGCCAGCAGCGCCCGGGACGGAGTCACAGATACGCAGTATTTT.

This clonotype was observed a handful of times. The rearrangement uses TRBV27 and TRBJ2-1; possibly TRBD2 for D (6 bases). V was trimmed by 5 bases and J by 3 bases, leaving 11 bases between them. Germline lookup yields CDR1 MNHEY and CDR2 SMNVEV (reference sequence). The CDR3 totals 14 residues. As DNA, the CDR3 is TGTGCCAGCAGTCTTAGCGGAGACTACAATGAGCAGTTCTTC. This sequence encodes CASSLSGDYNEQFF.

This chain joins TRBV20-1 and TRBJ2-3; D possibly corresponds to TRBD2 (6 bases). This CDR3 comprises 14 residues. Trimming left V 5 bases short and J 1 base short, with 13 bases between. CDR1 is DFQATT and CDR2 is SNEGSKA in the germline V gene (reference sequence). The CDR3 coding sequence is TGCAGTGCTTCTAGCGTCTCCCGCACAGATACGCAGTATTTT. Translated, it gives CSASSVSRTDTQYF.

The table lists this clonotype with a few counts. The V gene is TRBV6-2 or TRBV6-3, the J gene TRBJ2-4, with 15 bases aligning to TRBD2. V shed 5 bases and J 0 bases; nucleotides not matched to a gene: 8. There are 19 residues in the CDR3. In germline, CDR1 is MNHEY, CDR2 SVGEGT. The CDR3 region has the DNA TGTGCCAGCAGTACGGGACTAGCGGGAGGTACTTTAGCCAAAAACATTCAGTACTTC. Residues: CASSTGLAGGTLAKNIQYF.

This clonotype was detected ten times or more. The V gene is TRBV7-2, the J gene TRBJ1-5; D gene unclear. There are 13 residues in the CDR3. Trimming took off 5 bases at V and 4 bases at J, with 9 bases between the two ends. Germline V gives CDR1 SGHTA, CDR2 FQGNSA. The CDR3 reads CASSPSRNQPQHF. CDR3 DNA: TGTGCCAGCAGCCCCTCACGAAATCAGCCCCAGCATTTT.